This passage covers 19 T cell receptor beta chains from one sample sequenced in a study of blood T cells in healthy people across ages. The authors ran a second PCR of roughly 6 to 11 cycles using a sample-barcoded 5' primer and a J-beta primer mix. TCRdb recomputed calls from the 5' RACE reads with MiXCR, one row per CDR3 protein. The profile shows approximately 850,000 distinct CDR3 sequences, roughly 44% of them singletons. The sample taken for sequencing was blood. The receptors shown here come from a man in his 60s in good health.

This clonotype was picked up many times. This rearrangement joins TRBV4-1 to TRBJ1-2, with D possibly TRBD1 on 6 matching bases. The CDR3 is 16 amino acids. CDR1 and CDR2 from the germline V gene are MGHRA and YSYEKL. V was clipped by 0 bases and J by 4 bases, with 15 bases between them. CDR3 residues: CASSQDVSIGGYGYTF. In nucleotides, the CDR3 is TGCGCCAGCAGCCAAGATGTCTCGATAGGGGGCTATGGCTACACCTTC.

The chain carries TRBV5-1 and TRBJ1-2; D ambiguous. CDR1 is SGHRS, CDR2 YFSETQ, per germline. V lost 0 bases, J lost 7 bases, and 7 bases lay in between. The CDR3 has 12 residues. This chain's CDR3 is CASSLDVGGYTF. The CDR3 DNA reads TGCGCCAGCAGCTTGGATGTGGGTGGCTACACCTTC.

This sequence joins TRBV12-3 or TRBV12-4 and TRBJ2-2; no firm D call. The CDR3 consists of 14 residues. The V end lost 2 bases, the J end lost 8 bases, and 12 bases lay between the germline ends. The CDR3 protein is CASSLILDPGELFF. DNA for the CDR3: TGTGCCAGCAGTTTAATCCTCGATCCAGGGGAGCTGTTTTTT.

This clonotype was observed a handful of times. V and J are TRBV20-1 and TRBJ2-3, with D unresolved. The CDR3 consists of 12 residues. V lost 6 bases and J lost 4, with 11 bases in between. Germline assignment: CDR1 DFQATT and CDR2 SNEGSKA (reference sequence). The DNA of the CDR3 is TGCAGTGCCAGAAGGGTCTCAGATACGCAGTATTTT. Its protein product is CSARRVSDTQYF.

This sequence joins TRBV20-1 and TRBJ1-2; D unresolved. V gave up 5 bases and J gave up 5 bases, with 15 bases separating them. The V gene's germline CDR1 is DFQATT and CDR2 SNEGSKA (reference sequence). The CDR3 contains 13 residues. This CDR3 is CSAPGGEAYGYTF. Here the CDR3 DNA reads TGCAGTGCTCCCGGAGGCGAGGCGTATGGCTACACCTTC.

The chain has TRBV7-8 and TRBJ2-5; 7 bases fit TRBD1. V shed 8 bases, J shed 5 bases, and the junction held 2 bases outside the gene matches. CDR1 and CDR2 (germline): SGHVS, FQNEAQ. This CDR3 is built from 11 residues. CDR3 coding DNA: TGTGCCAGCTTCAGGGGGGAGACCCAGTACTTC. It yields the protein CASFRGETQYF. Supplemented by reference TRBV7-8 and TRBJ2-5, the full variable domain reads GAGVSQSPRYKVAKRGQDVALRCDPISGHVSLFWYQQALGQGPEFLTYFQNEAQLDKSGLPSDRFFAERPEGSVSTLKIQRTQQEDSAVYLCASFRGETQYFGPGTRLLVL.

Regarding this clonotype: A junction end diverges from the germline sequence, so it may reflect a read error. V is TRBV3-1 and J is TRBJ2-1; possible D gene TRBD2, 6 bases. Germline V gene lookup returns CDR1 LGHDT and CDR2 YNNKEL (reference sequence). This CDR3 is 14 amino acids long. The CDR3 region is CTSSQAGFYNEQFF. The CDR3 DNA is TGTACCAGCAGCCAGGCGGGATTTTACAATGAGCAGTTCTTC.

V and J are TRBV28 and TRBJ1-2; D perhaps matches TRBD1 (5 bases). Trimming took 7 bases from V and 4 from J, leaving 19 bases between them. CDR3 length: 15 amino acids. The germline V gene has CDR1 MDHEN and CDR2 SYDVKM. The DNA of the CDR3 is TGTGCCAGCACCCTGAGGGGCCTTGAGGGCTATGGCTACACCTTC. Protein: CASTLRGLEGYGYTF.

This rearrangement joins TRBV4-3 to TRBJ2-3; 13 bases line up with TRBD2. CDR3 length: 21 amino acids. In germline, CDR1 is LGHNA, CDR2 YSLEER. Trimming took 4 bases from V and 1 from J; bases not matched to a gene: 17. The CDR3 here is CASSLSPGLAGKNSRTDTQYF. For the CDR3, the DNA is TGCGCCAGCAGCCTATCCCCGGGACTAGCGGGGAAGAACTCACGCACAGATACGCAGTATTTT.

This clonotype was observed a handful of times. The chain recombines TRBV11-2 with TRBJ2-7, with 7 bases matching TRBD1. V gave up 6 bases and J gave up 2 bases; unmatched junction bases: 7. CDR1 is SGHAT and CDR2 is FQNNGV in the germline V gene. The length of the CDR3 is 14 residues. Written as DNA, the CDR3 is TGTGCCAGCAGAAAAAAGAGGGGGCCCTACGAGCAGTACTTC. This encodes CASRKKRGPYEQYF. The full variable domain, in which reference TRBV11-2 and TRBJ2-7 provide the parts outside the CDR3, is EAGVAQSPRYKIIEKRQSVAFWCNPISGHATLYWYQQILGQGPKLLIQFQNNGVVDDSQLPKDRFSAERLKGVDSTLKIQPAKLEDSAVYLCASRKKRGPYEQYFGPGTRLTVT.

This clonotype was observed a handful of times. The rearrangement uses TRBV4-1 and TRBJ2-3; 7 bases are shared with TRBD1. V lost 0 bases and J lost 0; bases outside the gene matches: 15. Germline CDR1 and CDR2: MGHRA and YSYEKL. The CDR3 is 20 residues long. CDR3 residues: CASSQDGLGWDSRSTDTQYF. The CDR3 nucleotides read TGCGCCAGCAGCCAAGATGGTTTAGGCTGGGACAGCCGTAGCACAGATACGCAGTATTTT.

This clonotype has a handful of counts. The V gene is TRBV20-1, the J gene TRBJ2-7, with 12 bases aligning to TRBD2. The assigned J gene may be wrong: the sequence end matches TRBJ2-5 better. The CDR3 is 14 amino acids. Germline CDR1 DFQATT, CDR2 SNEGSKA (reference sequence). This CDR3 reads CSARTSGSRETQYF. Here the CDR3 DNA reads TGCAGTGCTAGGACTAGCGGGAGTCGGGAGACCCAGTACTTC.

In this sample, this clonotype turned up a few times. This chain connects TRBV5-1 to TRBJ2-5; 12 bases fit TRBD1. This CDR3 is 15 amino acids long. Germline lookup yields CDR1 SGHRS and CDR2 YFSETQ. V shed 4 bases and J 5 bases; nucleotides not matched to a gene: 6. In DNA, the CDR3 is TGCGCCAGCAGCCCGGGACAGGGGGCGGAGGAGACCCAGTACTTC. Amino acid sequence: CASSPGQGAEETQYF.

The genes are TRBV5-5 and TRBJ1-2; no firm D call. The V and J ends lost 5 bases and 4 bases respectively, with 12 bases between them. CDR1 SGHKS and CDR2 YYEKEE come from the germline V gene (reference sequence). The CDR3 has 13 residues. CDR3 DNA: TGTGCCAGCAGTGCGCGTGAAGTCTATGGCTACACCTTC. As protein: CASSAREVYGYTF. The full variable domain, with the rest looked up from reference TRBV5-5 and TRBJ1-2, is DAGVTQSPTHLIKTRGQQVTLRCSPISGHKSVSWYQQVLGQGPQFIFQYYEKEERGRGNFPDRFSARQFPNYSSELNVNALLLGDSALYLCASSAREVYGYTFGSGTRLTVV.

This clonotype was counted a few times. The chain joins TRBV7-7 to TRBJ2-1, with D possibly matching TRBD2 (6 bases). The CDR3 contains 16 residues. CDR1 is SSHAT and CDR2 is FNYEAQ in the germline V gene (reference sequence). V lost 2 bases, J lost 8 bases, and 19 bases lay in between. CDR3 nucleotides: TGTGCCAGCAGCTTAACTAGCAGCCACTCGGTGGATGAGCAGTTCTTC. This encodes CASSLTSSHSVDEQFF.

The chain has TRBV18 and TRBJ1-1; the D is unclear. The CDR3 has 13 amino acids. CDR1 is KGHSH, CDR2 LQKENI, per germline. V gave up 0 bases and J gave up 4 bases, with 6 bases separating them. CDR3 protein: CASSPPIRTEAFF. The CDR3 nucleotides are TGTGCCAGCTCACCACCGATACGCACTGAAGCTTTCTTT. Full variable domain (remainder filled in from reference TRBV18 and TRBJ1-1): NAGVMQNPRHLVRRRGQEARLRCSPMKGHSHVYWYRQLPEEGLKFMVYLQKENIIDESGMPKERFSAEFPKEGPSILRIQQVVRGDSAAYFCASSPPIRTEAFFGQGTRLTVV.

The chain combines TRBV13 with TRBJ2-5; D unresolved. The germline V gene encodes CDR1 PRHDT and CDR2 FYEKMQ (reference sequence). Trimming took 4 bases from V and 5 from J, leaving 8 bases between them. The CDR3 runs 12 residues. The CDR3 DNA follows: TGTGCCAGCAGCTATGCCAAGGAGACCCAGTACTTC. Translating gives CASSYAKETQYF. The variable domain in full, with the rest retrieved from reference TRBV13 and TRBJ2-5, is AAGVIQSPRHLIKEKRETATLKCYPIPRHDTVYWYQQGPGQDPQFLISFYEKMQSDKGSIPDRFSAQQFSDYHSELNMSSLELGDSALYFCASSYAKETQYFGPGTRLLVL.

This clonotype was counted between two and nine times. J is TRBJ2-5 and V is TRBV20-1; the D is unclear. Germline CDR1 reads DFQATT; CDR2 reads SNEGSKA (reference sequence). The CDR3 is 16 residues long. Trimming stripped 6 bases from V and 2 bases from J, with 22 bases between. The CDR3 here is CSATGAGGRLQETQYF. The CDR3 nucleotides are TGCAGTGCCACCGGCGCTGGCGGTCGCCTACAAGAGACCCAGTACTTC.

About this clonotype itself: An end of the junction does not agree with germline; a read error may underlie this. The chain combines TRBV10-3 with TRBJ2-2; TRBD2 is a possible D gene (5 bases). Germline loops: CDR1 ENHRY, CDR2 SYGVKD. The CDR3 is 15 amino acids. CDR3 nucleotides: TGTGCCATCAGTGAGTCCCCAATAAGATCCGGGGAACTGTTTTTT. Translated, it gives CAISESPIRSGELFF.